Included here is one T cell receptor beta chain sequence, with context. The antigen remains unidentified. V was pared by 1 base and J by 1 base, with 4 bases between. This CDR3 comprises 13 residues. Germline V gives CDR1 LGHNA, CDR2 YNFKEQ. Scientists isolated CD4+ T cells after a roughly 10-day culture period ended. Half-medium exchanges with IL-2 medium took place on days 3 and 7. These data originate in a study of vaccination effects on CD4 cells after COVID-19. Sequenced by immunoSEQ multiplex PCR; TCRdb stores in-frame clones only, minus some. The table records roughly 29,000 clones, less than 75% of them present only once.

This clonotype was sampled from a human donor who received a COVID-19 vaccine. The chain couples TRBV4-2 to TRBJ2-5; the D is unclear. Source: CD4+ T cells from PBMCs cultured without peptide, taken before COVID-19 vaccination. The CDR3 region is CASSQVPQETQYF. The CDR3, as DNA: TGTGCCAGCAGCCAAGTCCCCCAAGAGACCCAGTACTTC.